The text below deals with one T cell receptor (beta chain). Its antigen remains unidentified. There are no base qualities to consult, and no much larger clone falls within one base. Taken with the paper, the label for time point translates to: blood 4 weeks post-SBRT, at nephrectomy. The treatment or condition label, read with the paper, signifies: 15 Gy SBRT to primary tumor, nephrectomy 4 weeks later. Samples were obtained from a clinical trial, in which 15 Gy stereotactic body radiation therapy was delivered to primary renal cell carcinomas and nephrectomy was performed 4 weeks later. Serial peripheral blood from radiation-treated patients was sampled at baseline, 2 weeks and 4 weeks after SBRT to track tumor-enriched clonotypes. Every patient had renal cell carcinoma of clear cell pathology. The QIAamp DNA Blood Mini Kit (Qiagen) was used to prepare genomic DNA for TCR sequencing. The analyses included just those samples that passed every quality control check.

This record comes from a study of radiation and T cells in renal cell carcinoma (dated by TCRdb to between 2020 and 2021). At the level of the whole study: In total, 50 to 60 samples, comprising 26 tumors and approximately 27 peripheral blood samples, were subjected to TCR beta sequencing. The final blood draw was performed at 4 weeks after radiation, at the same time as nephrectomy. In the 40 to 60 samples combined, several million unique CDR3 nucleotide sequences were found, encoding roughly 3,000,000 unique CDR3 amino acid sequences. Points the paper makes about the study in general: Because pretreatment tumor biopsies were not available, the study could not determine whether clonotypes were already present within the tumor at baseline. In blood, the top tumor clonotypes increased from baseline to 2 weeks after radiation and then shrank by 4 weeks, which suggests a temporary expansion of tumor-resident clones. Tracking of blood repertoire dynamics stopped at about 27 days after treatment, with no follow-up past that point. The single-armed trial design could not address effects of radiation dose or scheduling on the TCR repertoire.

Reading from cysteine to phenylalanine, the CDR3 counts 11 amino acids. CDR3 DNA only is kept here, 33 bases in frame from base 1. The germline V gene (reference sequence) provides CDR1 MNHNY and CDR2 SVGAGI. The junction carries 9 bases between V and J, which are trimmed by 5 bases and 10 bases respectively. TCR beta libraries were generated from genomic DNA with the immunoSEQ kit, following the manufacturer's recommendations. To prepare the libraries, a first multiplex PCR with proprietary primers was run, followed by a second PCR that added unique barcodes, and a bead cleanup was done after each round. Each sample batch included a kit-provided positive control reaction and a negative control reaction. The final libraries were assessed on an Agilent 4200 TapeStation D1000 ScreenTape, pooled by volume, and quantified by qPCR. An Illumina NextSeq500 fitted with a MidOutput 150-cycle cartridge performed the sequencing, running 156 Read1 cycles and 15 Index1 cycles with the kit's custom primers. The pooled library was loaded at about 0.98 pM, with an approximately 21% PhiX control spiked in. As for the authors' bioinformatics: Vendor-processed data were analyzed in R, with a clonotype defined as all T cells sharing the same CDR3 nucleotide sequence. In the clone abundance analyses, frequencies were normalized to the 10,000 most abundant clones in each sample. Public T cell clones, averaging fewer than five per sample, were removed before analysis. Tumor-enriched and baseline blood-enriched clonotypes were defined by at least a 32-fold difference in abundance between compartments. A beta-binomial differential abundance model was used to identify clonotypes that were expanded or contracted between blood time points. The Baroni-Urbani and Buser coefficient was used to measure tumor-blood repertoire similarity, and groups were compared with two-tailed Wilcoxon tests in R. This immuneACCESS table, as held by TCRdb, lists in-frame sequences with V and J called but not all clones. Of the missing ones, under half trace to an unresolved V gene in checked studies; the others have no known cause. The V and J calls and clone size were taken over from that table, and D and trimming were inferred from the DNA. This sample lists just under 150,000 clones; 75% to 90% were detected once. The ten largest clonotypes hold over 15% of the sample.

The sequences come from blood, collected from a patient whose treatment included radiotherapy and nephrectomy. The chain is encoded by TRBV6-6 joined to TRBJ1-5; tentative D gene TRBD1, with 6 bases matching. This clonotype was obtained from a woman aged 50 to 65 with renal cell carcinoma. The CDR3 sequence is CASSAGGPQHF. In nucleotides, the sequence is TGTGCCAGCAGTGCCGGGGGCCCCCAGCATTTT.